This T cell receptor beta chain comes out of a study of regulatory T cells in long-lasting Graves disease. This clonotype turned up a few times. A read error is likely, as this CDR3 ends without the conserved phenylalanine or tryptophan. CDR1 and CDR2 from the germline V gene are SGHRS and YFSETQ. Trimming stripped 0 bases from V and 2 bases from J, with 18 bases between. The CDR3 covers 17 residues. Sequencing libraries for TCR beta were prepared with iRepertoire HTBI primers and Arm-PCR of CDR3 regions. Using its own MiXCR run on the multiplex PCR reads, TCRdb lists one record per CDR3 protein. The sample carries 400,000 to 450,000 distinct CDR3 sequences, about 17% recorded once. Noted time point: newly diagnosed GD, antithyroid drugs for less than 3 months. PBMC-derived RNA was used for the TCR library. The sample was also reused in another study, on T cells in Graves' hyperthyroidism and ophthalmopathy. That investigation notes: In simple terms, a model built on 13 V-J features told ophthalmopathy apart from stable hyperthyroidism.

Sequenced material: peripheral blood mononuclear cells (PBMCs), taken at new diagnosis, from a patient treated with antithyroid drugs. The sequence came from a woman aged 25 to 39 with Graves disease. V and J are TRBV5-1 and TRBJ2-7; tentative D call: TRBD1 (6 bases). As DNA, the CDR3 is TGCGCCAGCAGCTTGGGAGGACAGTCCCTAGGGGCCTACGAGCAGTACCTC. Residues: CASSLGGQSLGAYEQYL.